The 11 T cell receptor beta chains below come from one sample, sequenced in a study of blood T cell repertoires in COVID-19 (dated by TCRdb to the early 2020s). Library preparation employed the immunoSEQ multiplex PCR assay. The table was pulled from immuneACCESS by TCRdb, which kept in-frame rearrangements only. Such tables lose some clones; where checked, under half of the loss comes from unresolved V genes, and the rest has no known cause. The sample includes 65,000 to 90,000 clones, with approximately 80% observed a single time. The top ten clones comprise roughly 2.5% of the sample. The sequencing input was peripheral blood. The origin of the receptors is a man older than 75 with active or convalescent COVID-19.

The chain recombines TRBV29-1 with TRBJ1-2, with 10 bases lining up with TRBD1. Germline CDR1 SQVTM, CDR2 ANQGSEA. This CDR3 region has 13 residues. Trimming removed 4 bases from V and 8 bases from J; junction bases left unmatched: 7. The CDR3 loop is CSVGDRGRRGYTF. The CDR3 DNA is TGCAGCGTTGGTGACAGGGGGCGCCGGGGCTACACCTTC.

This chain uses TRBV19 with TRBJ2-7; the match to TRBD2 covers 8 bases. This CDR3 is built from 14 residues. CDR1 and CDR2 (germline): LNHDA, SQIVND (reference sequence). V dropped 5 bases and J dropped 4; count of bases not matched to a gene: 7. DNA for the CDR3: TGTGCCAGTAGTTTGGCTAGCGGGTTATACGAGCAGTACTTC. This codes for CASSLASGLYEQYF. Together with reference TRBV19 and TRBJ2-7, the CDR3 gives the full variable domain: DGGITQSPKYLFRKEGQNVTLSCEQNLNHDAMYWYRQDPGQGLRLIYYSQIVNDFQKGDIAEGYSVSREKKESFPLTVTSAQKNPTAFYLCASSLASGLYEQYFGPGTRLTVT.

The chain couples TRBV6-5 to TRBJ1-2; 8 bases fit TRBD1. CDR1 MNHEY and CDR2 SVGAGI come from the germline V gene. The CDR3 covers 15 residues. Losses at the gene ends were 4 bases for V and 4 bases for J; bases not matched to a gene: 8. This chain's CDR3 is CASSFEVGTGYGYTF. The CDR3 region has the DNA TGTGCCAGCAGTTTTGAGGTGGGGACAGGCTATGGCTACACCTTC.

This chain uses TRBV28 with TRBJ2-7; tentatively, D is TRBD2 (7 bases). V was shortened by 3 bases and J by 4 bases, with 13 bases between the two germline ends. Germline CDR1 and CDR2: MDHEN and SYDVKM. This CDR3 spans 14 amino acids. The CDR3, as DNA: TGTGCCAGCAGTTTCACGGGGGGCCGATACGAGCAGTACTTC. It yields the protein CASSFTGGRYEQYF.

The chain has TRBV28 and TRBJ2-7, with D maybe TRBD1 (5 bases). From germline, CDR1 is MDHEN and CDR2 SYDVKM. The CDR3 totals 13 residues. Trimming shortened V by 9 bases and J by 2 bases, and 14 bases separated the two germline ends. The CDR3 loop is CASRDLGPYEQYF. The CDR3 DNA follows: TGTGCCAGTAGAGACTTGGGGCCCTACGAGCAGTACTTC.

This sequence joins TRBV18 and TRBJ2-5, with 8 bases matching TRBD1. V lost 5 bases to trimming and J lost 2 bases; unmatched junction nucleotides: 1. The CDR3 is made up of 13 amino acids. The germline V gene has CDR1 KGHSH and CDR2 LQKENI. The CDR3, as DNA: TGTGCCAGCTCAGGGGACAGGCAAGAGACCCAGTACTTC. Translated: CASSGDRQETQYF.

The chain is built from TRBV25-1 and TRBJ2-6, with 7 bases matching TRBD1. The germline V gene has CDR1 MGHDK and CDR2 SYGVNS. CDR3 length equals 17 residues. The V segment lost 5 bases and the J segment 0 bases; nucleotides outside the gene matches: 7. CDR3 bases: TGTGCCAGCAGTCGACAGGGCCCCGCCTCTGGGGCCAACGTCCTGACTTTC. It encodes CASSRQGPASGANVLTF.

This clone occurred once. The chain carries TRBV11-3 and TRBJ1-6; weak D call: TRBD1 (6 bases). Germline V lookup: CDR1 SGHNT, CDR2 YENEEA. This CDR3 contains 14 residues. Trimming removed 1 base at V and 10 bases at J, with 11 bases between. CDR3 sequence reads: CASSLVLGASPLHF. In DNA, the CDR3 is TGTGCCAGCAGCTTAGTTTTGGGGGCATCACCCCTCCACTTT. Based on the CDR3 plus reference TRBV11-3 and TRBJ1-6, the full variable domain is EAGVVQSPRYKIIEKKQPVAFWCNPISGHNTLYWYLQNLGQGPELLIRYENEEAVDDSQLPKDRFSAERLKGVDSTLKIQPAELGDSAVYLCASSLVLGASPLHFGNGTRLTVT.

This clone has a single count. The chain joins TRBV19 to TRBJ1-5, with D unclear. Trimming stripped 5 bases from V and 4 bases from J, with 12 bases between. The CDR3 has 14 residues. CDR1 is LNHDA, CDR2 SQIVND, per germline (reference sequence). DNA for the CDR3: TGTGCCAGTAGTCACCGGGAAGGAAATCAGCCCCAGCATTTT. Its protein is CASSHREGNQPQHF.

This CDR3 is CASSSFRDRGGLAFF. The CDR3, as DNA: TGTGCCAGCAGTTCCTTCCGGGACAGGGGAGGTTTAGCTTTCTTT. The V call is TRBV28, the J call TRBJ1-1; TRBD1 matches at 10 bases. The CDR3 spans 15 residues. With V trimmed by 4 bases and J by 10 bases, 12 bases remained unmatched. The germline V gene encodes CDR1 MDHEN and CDR2 SYDVKM.

V and J are TRBV21-1 and TRBJ2-7; the table's D gene call, TRBD2, was not cross checked with the DNA. TRBV21-1 has pseudogene status. The CDR3 is 16 residues long. This CDR3 is CASTGPREAVSYEQYF. The CDR3 DNA reads TGTGCCAGCACTGGGCCCCGGGAGGCTGTCTCCTACGAGCAGTACTTC.